This T cell receptor beta chain is from a study of blood T cell repertoires in COVID-19. The table came from immunoSEQ multiplex PCR; TCRdb's copy has only in-frame clones and leaves some out. The table records a few hundred thousand clones, more than 65% of them present only once. Only one count was recorded for this clone. This CDR3 spans 14 amino acids. Germline CDR1 reads SGHTA; CDR2 reads FQGNSA. Trimming pared 8 bases from V and 9 bases from J, leaving 20 bases between. V is TRBV7-2 and J is TRBJ2-1; weak D call: TRBD2 (7 bases). The sequenced sample consisted of peripheral blood. The receptor's source is a human donor with acute or convalescent COVID-19. The donor label of this sample is uncertain. The DNA for the CDR3 is TGTGCCAGCGAAGGGGGGGGGCAGGCGTCTGAGCAGTTCTTC. It translates to CASEGGGQASEQFF.